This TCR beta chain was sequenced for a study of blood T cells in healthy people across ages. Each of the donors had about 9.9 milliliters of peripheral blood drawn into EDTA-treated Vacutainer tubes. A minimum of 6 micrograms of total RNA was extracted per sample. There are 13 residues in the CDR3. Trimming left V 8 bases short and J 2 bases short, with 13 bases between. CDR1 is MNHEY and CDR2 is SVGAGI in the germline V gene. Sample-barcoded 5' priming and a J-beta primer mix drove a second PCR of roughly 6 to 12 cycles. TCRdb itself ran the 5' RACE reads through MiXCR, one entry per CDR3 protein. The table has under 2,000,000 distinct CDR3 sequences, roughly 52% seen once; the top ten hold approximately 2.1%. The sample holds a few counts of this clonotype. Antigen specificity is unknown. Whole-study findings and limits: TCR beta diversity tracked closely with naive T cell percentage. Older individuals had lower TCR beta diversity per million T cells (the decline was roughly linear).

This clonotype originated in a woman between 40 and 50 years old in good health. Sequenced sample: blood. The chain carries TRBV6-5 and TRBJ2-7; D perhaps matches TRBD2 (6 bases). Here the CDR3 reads CASAGGVTYEQYF. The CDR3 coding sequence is TGTGCCAGCGCGGGCGGGGTCACCTACGAGCAGTACTTC.